The rows below give T cell receptor beta chains drawn from one sample of a study of T cell repertoires in cytomegalovirus infection. Using its own MiXCR run on the reads, TCRdb lists one record per CDR3 protein. The data hold around 180,000 distinct CDR3 sequences, with approximately 20% observed a single time. The specimen sequenced was PBMCs. The receptors derive from a human donor in good health (CMV status not recorded). Some clones in this sample may be carry-over from other donors' samples. The CDR3 runs from the conserved cysteine through the conserved F or W. D genes are given only for firm matches. Expanded clones are given a class, and other clones once, few, many or no size at all.

abundance,d_gene,j_gene,v_gene,CDR3aa,CDR3nt
few,TRBD2,TRBJ2-4,TRBV12-5,CASGLGLAEAKNIQYF,TGTGCTAGTGGTTTGGGGCTAGCGGAAGCCAAAAACATTCAGTACTTC
few,-,TRBJ1-6,TRBV5-4,CASSLYGGGTSPLHF,TGTGCCAGCAGCTTGTATGGAGGGGGGACTTCACCCCTCCACTTT
many,-,TRBJ2-7,TRBV5-4,CASSGQGPRQYEQYF,TGTGCCAGCAGCGGACAAGGACCCAGGCAATACGAGCAGTACTTC
few,TRBD2,TRBJ2-7,TRBV12-3/TRBV12-4,CASSYSGSHYEQYF,TGTGCCAGCAGTTATAGCGGGAGTCACTACGAGCAGTACTTC
many,-,TRBJ1-3,TRBV7-2,CASSSGETGNTIYF,TGTGCCAGCAGCTCCGGCGAGACTGGAAACACCATATATTTT
few,-,TRBJ1-3,TRBV11-3,CASSLTGRSGNTIYF,TGTGCCAGCAGCTTAACGGGGCGTTCTGGAAACACCATATATTTT
few,TRBD2,TRBJ2-3,TRBV6-2/TRBV6-3,CASSYSGLAGASGTDTQYF,TGTGCCAGCAGTTACTCTGGACTAGCGGGAGCGTCTGGCACAGATACGCAGTATTTT
few,-,TRBJ1-6,TRBV11-1,CASSLRGTPNSPLHF,TGTGCCAGCAGCCTAAGGGGGACACCGAATTCACCCCTCCACTTT
few,-,TRBJ1-4,TRBV14,CASSQERAGFNEKLFF,TGTGCCAGCAGCCAAGAAAGGGCAGGGTTTAATGAAAAACTGTTTTTT
-,-,TRBJ1-4,TRBV7-9,CASSSMTRTILFF,TGTGCTAGCAGCTCCATGACTCGTACAATACTGTTTTTT
-,-,TRBJ2-7,TRBV19,CASSIDSFASYEQYF,TGTGCCAGTAGTATAGACAGTTTCGCCTCCTACGAGCAGTACTTC
many,-,TRBJ2-1,TRBV11-3,CASSRSGISYNEQFF,TGTGCCAGCAGCCGATCAGGGATATCCTACAATGAGCAGTTCTTC
-,TRBD2,TRBJ2-2,TRBV7-2,CASSELAGGRTGELIF,TGTGCCAGCAGCGAACTAGCGGGAGGACGAACCGGGGAGCTGATTTTT
many,-,TRBJ1-1,TRBV14,CASSLTRDTEAFF,TGTGCCAGCAGCTTGACTCGGGACACTGAAGCTTTCTTT
many,-,TRBJ1-1,TRBV28,CASTGGRGTEAFF,TGTGCCAGCACCGGGGGGCGAGGCACTGAAGCTTTCTTT
many,-,TRBJ1-3,TRBV12-3/TRBV12-4,CASSPTNPFSGNTIYF,TGTGCCAGCAGTCCAACGAACCCTTTCTCTGGAAACACCATATATTTT